These T cell receptor beta chains were read from a single sample in a study of T cell responses to AZD1222 COVID-19 vaccine. Produced via immunoSEQ multiplex PCR; TCRdb's table is partial and in-frame only. The table records under 150,000 clones, approximately 87% of them present only once. Source: peripheral blood, taken 28 days after the second AZD1222 dose. The source of these receptors is an adult who received the AZD1222 COVID-19 vaccine. CDR3s include the opening cysteine and the closing phenylalanine or tryptophan. The order of the fields is clone size, D gene, J gene, V gene, CDR3 protein, CDR3 DNA. A D gene is named only where the DNA matches it firmly. Some rows mark clone size as missing; the rest say once, few, many or name a class of expanded clone.

size: .
D: .
J: TRBJ1-4
V: TRBV28
CDR3: CASSPYKPGPTNEKLFF
DNA: TGTGCCAGCAGTCCTTACAAGCCAGGGCCTACTAATGAAAAACTGTTTTTT

size: .
D: .
J: TRBJ1-2
V: TRBV19
CDR3: CASSSNNLNYGYTF
DNA: TGTGCCAGTAGTTCCAACAACCTTAACTATGGCTACACCTTC

size: .
D: .
J: TRBJ1-4
V: TRBV4-3
CDR3: CASRRGSTNEKLFF
DNA: TGCGCCAGCAGACGGGGATCAACTAATGAAAAACTGTTTTTT

size: .
D: .
J: TRBJ1-2
V: TRBV2
CDR3: CASSESRGMNYGYTF
DNA: TGTGCCAGCAGTGAATCGAGGGGTATGAACTATGGCTACACCTTC

size: .
D: .
J: TRBJ2-3
V: TRBV11-2
CDR3: CASSLGTRSTDTQYF
DNA: TGTGCCAGCAGCCTAGGGACCCGCAGCACAGATACGCAGTATTTT

size: .
D: .
J: TRBJ2-3
V: TRBV11-2
CDR3: CASSLDGSPDGDTQYF
DNA: TGTGCCAGCAGCTTAGACGGTTCACCAGACGGAGATACGCAGTATTTT

size: .
D: .
J: TRBJ2-7
V: TRBV30
CDR3: CAWAQGENEQYF
DNA: TGTGCCTGGGCTCAGGGAGAAAACGAGCAGTACTTC

size: .
D: .
J: TRBJ1-5
V: TRBV30
CDR3: CAWSRSPNQPQHF
DNA: TGTGCCTGGAGCCGGTCCCCGAACCAGCCCCAGCATTTT

size: .
D: TRBD1
J: TRBJ1-5
V: TRBV29-1
CDR3: CSVVAGTGNNQPQHF
DNA: TGCAGCGTTGTCGCCGGGACAGGGAACAATCAGCCCCAGCATTTT

size: .
D: .
J: TRBJ2-5
V: TRBV29-1
CDR3: CSVGPGETQYF
DNA: TGCAGCGTTGGCCCTGGGGAGACCCAGTACTTC

size: .
D: .
J: TRBJ1-1
V: TRBV4-2
CDR3: CASSQVREAYTEAFF
DNA: TGTGCCAGCAGCCAAGTGCGGGAGGCGTACACTGAAGCTTTCTTT

size: .
D: .
J: TRBJ1-1
V: TRBV15
CDR3: CATSRDHAGNTEAFF
DNA: TGTGCCACCAGCAGAGATCATGCGGGAAACACTGAAGCTTTCTTT

size: .
D: .
J: TRBJ1-2
V: TRBV6-5
CDR3: CASSYSGRGGYTF
DNA: TGTGCCAGCAGTTACTCGGGCAGGGGTGGCTACACCTTC

size: .
D: .
J: TRBJ1-4
V: TRBV5-1
CDR3: CASSATMNLGEKLFF
DNA: TGCGCCAGCAGCGCGACAATGAATTTGGGTGAAAAACTGTTTTTT

size: once
D: TRBD1
J: TRBJ2-7
V: TRBV4-3
CDR3: CASSQSTGGSYEQYF
DNA: TGCGCCAGCAGCCAGTCGACAGGGGGGTCTTACGAGCAGTACTTC

size: .
D: .
J: TRBJ2-3
V: TRBV9
CDR3: CASSVVMGGALDTQYF
DNA: TGTGCCAGCAGCGTAGTAATGGGGGGGGCCTTAGATACGCAGTATTTT

size: .
D: .
J: TRBJ2-3
V: TRBV5-1
CDR3: CASSLHGPTTRAQSDTDTQYF
DNA: TGCGCCAGCAGCTTGCACGGTCCTACTACCAGGGCCCAGTCGGACACAGATACGCAGTATTTT

size: .
D: .
J: TRBJ1-2
V: TRBV6-5
CDR3: CASRQTGANNYGYTF
DNA: TGTGCCAGCAGGCAAACAGGAGCAAATAACTATGGCTACACCTTC

size: .
D: .
J: TRBJ1-5
V: TRBV27
CDR3: CASSLSGLAVTSNQPQHF
DNA: TGTGCCAGCAGTTTATCCGGTCTGGCGGTCACGAGCAATCAGCCCCAGCATTTT

size: .
D: .
J: TRBJ2-6
V: TRBV30
CDR3: CAWSVGFRSGANVLTF
DNA: TGTGCCTGGAGCGTGGGGTTTCGCTCTGGGGCCAACGTCCTGACTTTC

size: .
D: TRBD2
J: TRBJ2-2
V: TRBV6-2/TRBV6-3
CDR3: CASSYGQREVTGELFF
DNA: TGTGCCAGCAGTTACGGCCAGCGGGAGGTCACCGGGGAGCTGTTTTTT

size: once
D: .
J: TRBJ1-3
V: TRBV5-5
CDR3: CASSTANTIYF
DNA: TGTGCCAGCAGCACAGCAAACACCATATATTTT

size: .
D: .
J: TRBJ1-2
V: TRBV28
CDR3: CASSFMGAGGGYTF
DNA: TGTGCCAGCAGTTTTATGGGAGCGGGGGGTGGCTACACCTTC